The 10 T cell receptor beta chains listed next were all sequenced from one sample in a study of blood T cells in healthy people across ages. Alongside a J-beta primer mix, a sample-barcoded 5' primer served in a second PCR lasting about 6 to 12 cycles. TCRdb called the 5' RACE reads again in MiXCR, with one record for every CDR3 protein. The profile shows about 570,000 distinct CDR3 sequences, about 27% of them singletons. The same data also contributed to another study, on T cells of mothers and their children.

What was sequenced was blood. Every receptor here comes from a boy aged 2 to 10 in good health.

V gene TRBV14 combines with J gene TRBJ2-1; 7 nucleotides line up with TRBD1. With the DNA end fitting TRBJ2-5 better, the J assignment may be wrong. The germline gives CDR1 SGHDN, CDR2 FVKESK. The CDR3 is 13 residues long. The CDR3 DNA reads as TGTGCCAGCAGCCAACGGGACAGAGAGACCCAGTACTTC. Translated, it gives CASSQRDRETQYF.

This rearrangement joins TRBV3-1 to TRBJ2-5; the match to TRBD2 covers 7 bases. The J call is doubtful: the DNA matches TRBJ2-7 better. This CDR3 contains 12 residues. Germline V CDR1 and CDR2: LGHDT, YNNKEL (reference sequence). The CDR3 sequence is CASSQSGGEQYF. CDR3 bases: TGTGCCAGCAGCCAATCGGGGGGCGAGCAGTACTTC.

The chain links TRBV18 to TRBJ2-5; tentatively, D is TRBD1 (5 bases). Trimming left V 8 bases short and J 4 bases short, with 20 bases between. Germline CDR1 reads KGHSH; CDR2 reads LQKENI. The CDR3 is 15 amino acids. CDR3 sequence: CASTFGSQGGETQYF. The CDR3 bases are TGTGCCAGCACGTTTGGCAGTCAGGGTGGAGAGACCCAGTACTTC.

In DNA form, the CDR3 reads TGTGCCAGCAGTGCCGGGGAGTTAAGCAATCAGCCCCAGCATTTT. It specifies CASSAGELSNQPQHF. The rearrangement joins TRBV12-3 or TRBV12-4 to TRBJ1-5; no firm D call. The V end lost 5 bases, the J end lost 1 base, and 12 bases lay between the germline ends. The CDR3 spans 15 residues.

This clonotype was detected a few times. V gene TRBV28 combines with J gene TRBJ2-5; D is ambiguous. The germline V and J ends were trimmed by 2 bases and 6 bases, with 7 bases remaining between them. The CDR3 length is 12 residues. Looked up from germline, CDR1 is MDHEN and CDR2 is SYDVKM. As DNA, the CDR3 is TGTGCCAGCAGTTTAGTACGGAAGACCCAGTACTTC. Translating gives CASSLVRKTQYF.

The chain recombines TRBV6-6 with TRBJ2-3; D is possibly TRBD1 (6 bases). CDR1 and CDR2 (germline): MNHNY, SVGAGI (reference sequence). This CDR3 comprises 18 residues. Trimming took 0 bases from V and 0 from J, leaving 16 bases between them. The CDR3 coding sequence is TGTGCCAGCAGTTACTCCTCACAGGGCCCTATGAGCACAGATACGCAGTATTTT. Its protein is CASSYSSQGPMSTDTQYF.

This clonotype has only a few counts. The chain employs TRBV14 and TRBJ2-5; 7 bases agree with TRBD1. Losses at the gene ends were 3 bases for V and 2 bases for J; bases not matched to a gene: 9. This CDR3 has 16 residues. Germline V gives CDR1 SGHDN, CDR2 FVKESK. Written as DNA, the CDR3 is TGTGCCAGCAGCCAGAACCCGGGACAGATACAAGAGACCCAGTACTTC. Amino acids: CASSQNPGQIQETQYF.

The V gene is TRBV5-1, the J gene TRBJ2-3; D is uncertain. CDR1 is SGHRS and CDR2 is YFSETQ in the germline V gene. CDR3 length: 14 residues. Trimming pared 0 bases from V and 2 bases from J, leaving 7 bases between. CDR3 loop: CASSLGSPTDTQYF. The CDR3 DNA reads as TGCGCCAGCAGCTTGGGCAGCCCCACAGATACGCAGTATTTT. Drawing the rest from reference TRBV5-1 and TRBJ2-3, the complete variable domain is KAGVTQTPRYLIKTRGQQVTLSCSPISGHRSVSWYQQTPGQGLQFLFEYFSETQRNKGNFPGRFSGRQFSNSRSEMNVSTLELGDSALYLCASSLGSPTDTQYFGPGTRLTVL.

The count of this clonotype is one. The chain is built from TRBV2 and TRBJ2-5; possibly TRBD2 for D (6 bases). The closer fit of TRBJ2-1 to the DNA end suggests the J call may be wrong. Germline CDR1 is SNHLY and CDR2 is FYNNEI. The CDR3 sequence is 13 residues long. The CDR3 here is CASKERVFNEQFF. The CDR3 coding sequence is TGTGCCAGCAAGGAGCGGGTTTTCAATGAGCAGTTCTTC.

The chain joins TRBV28 to TRBJ1-2; D might be TRBD1 (6 bases). Deletions cut 2 bases from V and 8 bases from J, with 12 bases between. The CDR3 totals 13 residues. Germline CDR1 and CDR2: MDHEN and SYDVKM. The CDR3 bases are TGTGCCAGCAGTTTAGGACAGCTCGACGGCTACACCTTC. Amino acid sequence: CASSLGQLDGYTF.